The clone carrying this T cell receptor beta chain showed up many times. These data are taken from a study of breast tumors, draining lymph nodes, adjacent tissues. The CDR3 has 14 amino acids. V gave up 0 bases and J gave up 4 bases; unmatched junction bases: 3. Germline loops: CDR1 GTSNPN, CDR2 SVGIG (reference sequence). TCRdb re-analysed the multiplex PCR reads in MiXCR, keeping a single row per CDR3 protein. The sample has about 13,000 distinct CDR3 sequences; about three fifths are singletons. The sequenced sample was tumor-adjacent breast tissue. This clonotype was obtained from a female donor with breast cancer. Some clones in this sample may be carry-over from other donors' samples. The gene calls are TRBV30 and TRBJ2-5, with 9 bases lining up with TRBD2. The CDR3 here is CAWSVRAGGETQYF. CDR3 sequence (DNA): TGTGCCTGGAGTGTGAGAGCGGGGGGAGAGACCCAGTACTTC.